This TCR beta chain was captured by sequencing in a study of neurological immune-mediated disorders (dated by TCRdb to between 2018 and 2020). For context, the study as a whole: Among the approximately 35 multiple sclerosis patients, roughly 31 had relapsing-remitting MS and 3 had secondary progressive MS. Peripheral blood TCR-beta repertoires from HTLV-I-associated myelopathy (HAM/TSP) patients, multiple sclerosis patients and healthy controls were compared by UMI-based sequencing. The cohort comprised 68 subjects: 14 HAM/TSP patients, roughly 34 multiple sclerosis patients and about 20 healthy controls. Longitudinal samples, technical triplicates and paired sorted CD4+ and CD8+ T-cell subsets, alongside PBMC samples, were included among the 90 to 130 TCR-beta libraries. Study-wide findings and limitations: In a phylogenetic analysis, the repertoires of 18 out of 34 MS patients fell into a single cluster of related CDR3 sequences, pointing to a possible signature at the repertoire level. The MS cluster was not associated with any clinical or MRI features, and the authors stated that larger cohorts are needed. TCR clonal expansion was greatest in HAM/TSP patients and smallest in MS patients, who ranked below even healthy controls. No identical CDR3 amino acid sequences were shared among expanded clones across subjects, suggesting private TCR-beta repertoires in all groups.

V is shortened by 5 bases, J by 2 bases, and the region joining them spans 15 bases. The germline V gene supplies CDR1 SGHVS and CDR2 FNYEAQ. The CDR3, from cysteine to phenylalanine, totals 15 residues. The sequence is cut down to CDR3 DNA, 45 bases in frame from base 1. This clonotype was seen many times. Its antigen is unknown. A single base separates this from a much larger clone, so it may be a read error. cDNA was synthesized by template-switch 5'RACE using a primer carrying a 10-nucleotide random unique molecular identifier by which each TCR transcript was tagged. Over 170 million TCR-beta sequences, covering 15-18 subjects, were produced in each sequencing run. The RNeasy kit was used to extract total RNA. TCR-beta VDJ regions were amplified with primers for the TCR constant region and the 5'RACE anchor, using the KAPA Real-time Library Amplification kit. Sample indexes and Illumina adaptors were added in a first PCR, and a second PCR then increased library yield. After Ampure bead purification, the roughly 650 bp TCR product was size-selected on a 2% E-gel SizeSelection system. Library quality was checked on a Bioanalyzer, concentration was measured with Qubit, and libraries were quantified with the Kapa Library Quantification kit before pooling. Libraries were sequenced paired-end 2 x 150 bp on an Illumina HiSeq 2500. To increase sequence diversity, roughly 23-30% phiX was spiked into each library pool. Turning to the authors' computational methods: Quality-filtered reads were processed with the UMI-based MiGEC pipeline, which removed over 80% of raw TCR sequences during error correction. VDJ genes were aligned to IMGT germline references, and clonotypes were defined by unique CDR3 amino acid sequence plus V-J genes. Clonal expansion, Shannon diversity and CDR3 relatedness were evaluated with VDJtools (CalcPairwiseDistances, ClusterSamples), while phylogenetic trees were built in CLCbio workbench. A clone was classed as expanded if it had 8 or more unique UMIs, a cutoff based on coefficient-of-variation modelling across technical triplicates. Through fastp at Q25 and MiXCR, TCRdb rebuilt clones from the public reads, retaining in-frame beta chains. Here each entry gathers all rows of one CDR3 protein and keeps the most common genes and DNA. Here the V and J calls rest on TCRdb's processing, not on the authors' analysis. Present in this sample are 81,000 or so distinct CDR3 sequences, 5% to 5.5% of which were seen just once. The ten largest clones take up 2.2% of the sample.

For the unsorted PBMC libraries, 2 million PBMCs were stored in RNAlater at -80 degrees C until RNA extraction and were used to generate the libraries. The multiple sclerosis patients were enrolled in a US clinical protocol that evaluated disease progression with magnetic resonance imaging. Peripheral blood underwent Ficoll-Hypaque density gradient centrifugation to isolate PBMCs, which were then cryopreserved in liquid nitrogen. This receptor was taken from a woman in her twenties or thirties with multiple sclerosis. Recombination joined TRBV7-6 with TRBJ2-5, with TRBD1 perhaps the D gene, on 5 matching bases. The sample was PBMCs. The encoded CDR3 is CASSQSRTSQETQYF. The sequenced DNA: TGTGCCAGCAGCCAAAGCCGGACATCTCAAGAGACCCAGTACTTC.